Listed below are T cell receptor beta chains from one sample, sequenced in a study of blood T cell repertoires in COVID-19. Profiled with immunoSEQ multiplex PCR; TCRdb holds only in-frame clones, not every one. The data show around 260,000 clones, 80% to 90% seen once. The sample comprised PBMCs or T cells enriched from blood (not recorded which). The receptors were gathered from a woman aged 25 to 39 who had recovered from COVID-19. Each CDR3 is given without its conserved first and last residue.

>TRBJ1-1|10|TRBV6-5
ASSQTVAEAF
>TRBJ2-7|14|TRBV6-1
ASSEAGRWGGGEQY
>TRBJ1-2|11|TRBV18
ASSPPGQGACT
>TRBJ2-2|13|TRBV28
ASSPGNLNTGELF
>TRBJ2-1|13|TRBV29-1
SVEDRAGFPNEQF
>TRBJ2-7|14|TRBV5-1
ASSLATGRGSYEQY
>TRBJ1-4|10|TRBV5-1
ASSVRGEKLF
>TRBJ1-1|13|TRBV5-1
ASSSGISMNTEAF
>TRBJ2-3|12|TRBV5-5
ATYTTGAPDTQY
>TRBJ2-7|13|TRBV7-9
ASSPLDREGHEQY
>TRBJ1-5|12|TRBV19
ASSTRGANQPQH
>TRBJ1-2|12|TRBV19
ASSIRLGGLGYT
>TRBJ2-5|13|TRBV28
ASSFRGTAQETQY
>TRBJ2-4|12|TRBV7-9
ASSPTVAKNIQY
>TRBJ2-1|12|TRBV11-3
ASSLAGGYNEQF
>TRBJ1-2|9|TRBV28
ASSRAGGYT
>TRBJ1-1|11|TRBV24-1
ATSQDSNTEAF
>TRBJ1-1|14|TRBV28
ASSITQGARDTEAF
>TRBJ2-3|13|TRBV2
ASSWSGGVTDTQY
>TRBJ2-7|10|TRBV6-5
ASNHGAYEQY
>TRBJ2-7|12|TRBV28
ASSPTSGSYEQY
>TRBJ2-3|10|TRBV6-2/TRBV6-3
ASSQLAHTQY
>TRBJ1-5|16|TRBV19
ASSINPWTAGGNQPQH
>TRBJ1-1|14|TRBV23-1
ASSHFNRGRGTEAF
>TRBJ1-5|13|TRBV11-2
ASSLGTGVNQPQH
>TRBJ1-6|13|TRBV28
ASSFPGQANSPLH
>TRBJ2-2|14|TRBV5-8
ASSHRTGRKAGELF